What follows are 10 T cell receptor beta chains derived from one specimen sequenced in a study of follicular helper T cells after annual influenza vaccination. Assay: immunoSEQ multiplex PCR; the TCRdb copy retains only in-frame clones and omits some. The sample lists fewer than 9,500 clones; roughly 89% were seen once. The time point was: 2015-2016 season, pre-vaccination. The sequencing here drew on CXCR5+ CD38- circulating T follicular helper cells from blood, taken on the day of influenza vaccination. Subset of the sample: circulating Tfh, non-naive CD4+CXCR5+PD-1+ (ICOS+CD38+ or ICOS-CD38-). The receptor set was obtained from an adult who received the influenza vaccine.

J is TRBJ2-2 and V is TRBV5-1, with TRBD1 as a possible D gene (6 bases). The CDR3 sequence is 15 residues long. Trimming left V 3 bases short and J 6 bases short, with 15 bases between. Germline V CDR1 and CDR2: SGHRS, YFSETQ. The CDR3 region has the DNA TGCGCCAGCAGCTCTACAGGGTGGTCTGCCGGGGAGCTGTTTTTT. Its translation is CASSSTGWSAGELFF. The full variable domain, in which reference TRBV5-1 and TRBJ2-2 provide the parts outside the CDR3, is KAGVTQTPRYLIKTRGQQVTLSCSPISGHRSVSWYQQTPGQGLQFLFEYFSETQRNKGNFPGRFSGRQFSNSRSEMNVSTLELGDSALYLCASSSTGWSAGELFFGEGSRLTVL.

The genes are TRBV6-4 and TRBJ2-1; perhaps TRBD2 as D (6 bases). Trimming removed 8 bases from V and 9 bases from J, with 17 bases in between. In germline, CDR1 is MRHNA, CDR2 SNTAGT. This CDR3 is 13 amino acids long. The CDR3 spells CASDRLVRSEQFF. The CDR3 coding sequence is TGTGCCAGCGACCGACTAGTTCGGTCTGAGCAGTTCTTC.

The chain has TRBV18 and TRBJ2-3, with D perhaps matching TRBD1 (6 bases). Trimming removed 6 bases from V and 3 bases from J, with 13 bases in between. This CDR3 comprises 14 residues. Germline values: CDR1 KGHSH, CDR2 LQKENI. The CDR3 DNA sequence: TGTGCCAGCTCCCAAGGACAGATTACAGATACGCAGTATTTT. Its translation: CASSQGQITDTQYF.

There are a few counts of this clone. V and J are TRBV19 and TRBJ1-2; TRBD1 might be the D (5 bases). The CDR3 length is 15 residues. Per the germline V gene, CDR1 is LNHDA and CDR2 is SQIVND (reference sequence). V gave up 4 bases and J gave up 0 bases, with 12 bases separating them. The CDR3 spells CASSRGQSANYGYTF. The CDR3 DNA follows: TGTGCCAGTAGTAGGGGCCAGTCAGCTAACTATGGCTACACCTTC.

The chain carries TRBV6-1 and TRBJ2-4; D perhaps matches TRBD1 (5 bases). This CDR3 comprises 15 residues. V was cut by 6 bases and J by 0 bases, with 12 bases left in between. In germline, CDR1 is MNHNS, CDR2 SASEGT. CDR3 nucleotide sequence: TGTGCCAGCAGCCCGAAGGGGATAGCCAAAAACATTCAGTACTTC. Protein product: CASSPKGIAKNIQYF.

The count of this clone is one. Distinct nucleotide sequences in the sample also encode this CDR3. This chain connects TRBV7-9 to TRBJ2-7, with TRBD2 matching over 7 bases. J was trimmed by 3 bases and V by 3 bases; bases with no gene match: 2. CDR3 size: 13 residues. The germline V gene encodes CDR1 SEHNR and CDR2 FQNEAQ (reference sequence). Here the CDR3 DNA reads TGTGCCAGCAGCTTTTTAGCGGGCTACGAGCAGTACTTC. Protein sequence: CASSFLAGYEQYF.

This chain connects TRBV29-1 to TRBJ1-1; the match to TRBD1 covers 9 bases. CDR3 length equals 15 residues. V dropped 3 bases and J dropped 2; count of bases not matched to a gene: 7. Looked up from germline, CDR1 is SQVTM and CDR2 is ANQGSEA. For the CDR3, the DNA is TGCAGCGTTGACGGGACAGGGAAGTTCAACACTGAAGCTTTCTTT. This translates into CSVDGTGKFNTEAFF.

The sample holds one count of this clone. The chain carries TRBV18 and TRBJ2-7; no definite D call. The CDR3 loop spans 13 amino acids. Trimming removed 0 bases at V and 4 bases at J, with 7 bases between. In germline, CDR1 is KGHSH, CDR2 LQKENI. The CDR3, as DNA: TGTGCCAGCTCACCACCATTCGGTTACGAGCAGTACTTC. Translating gives CASSPPFGYEQYF.

A few counts support this clone. V is TRBV11-1 and J is TRBJ1-2, with 8 bases that match TRBD1. V dropped 5 bases and J dropped 4; count of bases not matched to a gene: 9. This CDR3 is 15 amino acids long. Germline assignment: CDR1 SGHAT and CDR2 FQDESV (reference sequence). CDR3 coding DNA: TGTGCCAGCAGCAACCATCCGGGACAGGCCTATGGCTACACCTTC. Translated: CASSNHPGQAYGYTF.

The rearrangement links TRBV19 to TRBJ1-4; perhaps TRBD1 as D (5 bases). CDR3 length: 19 residues. V lost 4 bases to trimming and J lost 0 bases, with 21 bases between them. Germline V gives CDR1 LNHDA, CDR2 SQIVND (reference sequence). CDR3 nucleotide sequence: TGTGCCAGTAGTAAGGGGTCGGGACTCACGTACTCAACTAATGAAAAACTGTTTTTT. Translating it yields CASSKGSGLTYSTNEKLFF.